This T cell receptor beta chain was recovered during a study of post-analysis software for immune sequencing data. Across the whole study: Relapsing-remitting, secondary progressive and progressive-relapsing forms made up the multiple sclerosis disease courses. Findings and caveats of the study: Patients carried roughly 5 TRBV segments more frequently than controls did, and TRBV5-6, TRBV5-1 and TRBV20-1 were among them. There was significantly lower normalized Chao1 diversity in multiple sclerosis patients than in controls.

Prepared TCR beta cDNA libraries contained unique molecular identifiers. Out of about 0.9 to 11 million T cells, a few hundred thousand cDNA molecules were generated. MiXCR, applied by TCRdb to the PCR reads, yields one record per CDR3 protein. Of fewer than 700,000 distinct CDR3 sequences detected, roughly 45% appear once; the ten largest clones hold about 1.5%. Trimming took 11 bases from V and 11 from J, leaving 19 bases between them. Looked up from germline, CDR1 is LGHDT and CDR2 is YNNKEL (reference sequence). CDR3 size: 12 residues. To note about this clonotype: Its antigen remains unknown.

The origin of this receptor is a girl between 5 and 17 years old with multiple sclerosis. Sequencing used blood. The V call is TRBV3-1, the J call TRBJ2-1, with D perhaps matching TRBD2 (6 bases). CDR3 coding DNA: TGTGCCGCCTCCGGGGGTGGGGCTAAGCAGTTCTTC. Its translation is CAASGGGAKQFF.